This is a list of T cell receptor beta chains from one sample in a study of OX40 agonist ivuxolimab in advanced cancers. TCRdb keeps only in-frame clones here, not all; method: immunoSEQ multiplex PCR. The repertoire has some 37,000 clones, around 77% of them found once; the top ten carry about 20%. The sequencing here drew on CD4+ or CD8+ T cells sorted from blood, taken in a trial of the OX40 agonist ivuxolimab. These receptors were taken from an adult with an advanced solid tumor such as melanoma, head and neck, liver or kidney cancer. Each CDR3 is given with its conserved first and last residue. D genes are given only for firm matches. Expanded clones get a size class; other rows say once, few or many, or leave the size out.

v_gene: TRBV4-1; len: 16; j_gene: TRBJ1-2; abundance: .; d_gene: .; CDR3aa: CASSQETRDWSYGYTF; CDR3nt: TGCGCCAGCAGCCAAGAAACACGGGACTGGAGCTATGGCTACACCTTC
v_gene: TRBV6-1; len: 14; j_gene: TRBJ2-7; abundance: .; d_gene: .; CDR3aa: CASSDSGRGYEQYF; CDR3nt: TGTGCCAGCAGTGATTCAGGTAGGGGGTACGAGCAGTACTTC
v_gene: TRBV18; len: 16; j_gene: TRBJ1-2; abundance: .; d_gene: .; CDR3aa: CASSPPGGTLLYGYTF; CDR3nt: TGTGCCAGCTCACCACCTGGGGGGACCCTACTCTATGGCTACACCTTC
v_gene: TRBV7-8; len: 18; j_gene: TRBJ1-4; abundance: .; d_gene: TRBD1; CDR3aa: CASSLGLRTGATNEKLFF; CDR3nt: TGTGCCAGCAGCTTAGGTTTGAGGACAGGAGCAACTAATGAAAAACTGTTTTTT
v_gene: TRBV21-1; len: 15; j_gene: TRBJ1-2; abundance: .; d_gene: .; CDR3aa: CASSNWTGSNYGYTF; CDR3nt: TGTGCCAGCAGCAATTGGACAGGTAGTAACTATGGCTACACCTTC
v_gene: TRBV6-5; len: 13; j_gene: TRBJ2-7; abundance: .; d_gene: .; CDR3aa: CASSFGQYYEQYF; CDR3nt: TGTGCCAGCAGTTTCGGACAGTATTACGAGCAGTACTTC
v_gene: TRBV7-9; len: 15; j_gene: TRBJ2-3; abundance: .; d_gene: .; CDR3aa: CASSPWGSSTDTQYF; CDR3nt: TGTGCCAGCAGCCCTTGGGGTTCTAGCACAGATACGCAGTATTTT
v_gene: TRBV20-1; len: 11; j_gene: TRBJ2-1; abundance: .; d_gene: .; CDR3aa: CSAISGNEQFF; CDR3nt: TGCAGTGCTATATCCGGGAATGAGCAGTTCTTC
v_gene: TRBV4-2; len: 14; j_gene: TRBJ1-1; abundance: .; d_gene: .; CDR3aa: CASSQGFEGGLAFF; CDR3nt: TGTGCCAGCAGCCAAGGGTTTGAAGGTGGTCTAGCTTTCTTT
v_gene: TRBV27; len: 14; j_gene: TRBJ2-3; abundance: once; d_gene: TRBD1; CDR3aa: CASMPRGRTDTQYF; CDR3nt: TGTGCCAGCATGCCCAGGGGGCGAACAGATACGCAGTATTTT
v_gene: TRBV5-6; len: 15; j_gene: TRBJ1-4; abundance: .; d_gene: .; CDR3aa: CASSLAGLLSEKLFF; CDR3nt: TGTGCCAGCAGCTTGGCGGGCCTCCTAAGTGAAAAACTGTTTTTT
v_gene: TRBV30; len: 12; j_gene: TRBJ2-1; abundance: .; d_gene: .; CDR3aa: CAWSFLGDEQFF; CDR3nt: TGTGCCTGGAGTTTCCTGGGCGATGAGCAGTTCTTC
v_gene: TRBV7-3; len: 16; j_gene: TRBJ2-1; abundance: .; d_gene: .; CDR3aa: CASSSSEGGYNNEQFF; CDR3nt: TGTGCCAGCAGCTCAAGCGAAGGGGGATACAACAATGAGCAGTTCTTC
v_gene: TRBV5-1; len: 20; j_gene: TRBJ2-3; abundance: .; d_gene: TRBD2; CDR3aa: CASSLALGLAGAGVTDTQYF; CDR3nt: TGCGCCAGCAGCTTGGCGCTGGGACTAGCGGGAGCCGGGGTCACAGATACGCAGTATTTT
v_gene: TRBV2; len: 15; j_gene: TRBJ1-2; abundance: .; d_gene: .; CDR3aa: CASPGTVSVNYGYTF; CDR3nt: TGTGCCAGCCCCGGGACCGTCAGTGTTAACTATGGCTACACCTTC
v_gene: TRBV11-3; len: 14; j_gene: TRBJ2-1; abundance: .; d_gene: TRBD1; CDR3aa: CASSNRQGADEQFF; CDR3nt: TGTGCCAGCAGCAACCGACAGGGGGCTGATGAGCAGTTCTTC
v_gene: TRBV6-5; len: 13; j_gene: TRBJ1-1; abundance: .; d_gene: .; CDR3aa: CASSYSTAGAAFF; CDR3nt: TGTGCCAGCAGTTACTCGACGGCAGGGGCAGCTTTCTTT
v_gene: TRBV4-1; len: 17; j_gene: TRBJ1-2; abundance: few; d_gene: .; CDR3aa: CASSQDSQGGLYYGYTF; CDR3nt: TGCGCCAGCAGCCAAGATTCCCAGGGCGGGCTTTACTATGGCTACACCTTC
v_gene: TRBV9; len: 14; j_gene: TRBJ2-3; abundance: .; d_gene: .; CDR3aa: CASSVGSYTDTQYF; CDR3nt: TGTGCCAGCAGCGTAGGGAGTTACACAGATACGCAGTATTTT
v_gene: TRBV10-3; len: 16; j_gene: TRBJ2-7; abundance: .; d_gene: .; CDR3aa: CAISESIQPVSYEQYF; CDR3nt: TGTGCCATCAGTGAGTCGATTCAGCCGGTAAGCTACGAGCAGTACTTC
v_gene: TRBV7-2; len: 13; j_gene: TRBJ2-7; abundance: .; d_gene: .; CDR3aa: CASSLGPVYEQYF; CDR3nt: TGTGCCAGCAGCTTAGGACCAGTATACGAGCAGTACTTC
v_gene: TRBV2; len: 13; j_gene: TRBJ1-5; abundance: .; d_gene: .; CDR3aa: CASSRNSNQPQHF; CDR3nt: TGTGCCAGCAGTAGAAACTCAAATCAGCCCCAGCATTTT
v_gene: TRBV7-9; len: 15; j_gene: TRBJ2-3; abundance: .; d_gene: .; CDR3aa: CASSLVRTNTDTQYF; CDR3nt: TGTGCCAGCAGCTTAGTTAGGACAAACACAGATACGCAGTATTTT
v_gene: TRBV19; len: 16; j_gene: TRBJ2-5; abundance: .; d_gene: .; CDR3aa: CASSPGGTLNAETQYF; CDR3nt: TGTGCCAGTAGTCCTGGGGGGACACTAAACGCGGAGACCCAGTACTTC
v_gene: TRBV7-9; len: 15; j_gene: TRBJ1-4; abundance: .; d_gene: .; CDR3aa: CASSSNTATNEKLFF; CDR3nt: TGTGCCAGCAGCTCCAACACAGCAACTAATGAAAAACTGTTTTTT
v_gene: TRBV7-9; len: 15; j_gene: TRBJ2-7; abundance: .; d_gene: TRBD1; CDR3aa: CASSRRQGRSYEQYF; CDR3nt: TGTGCCAGCAGCAGACGACAGGGTCGCTCCTACGAGCAGTACTTC